The rows below give T cell receptor beta chains drawn from one sample of a study of T cell repertoires in cytomegalovirus infection. MiXCR was run by TCRdb on the reads, yielding one entry per CDR3 protein. The sample lists about 230,000 distinct CDR3 sequences; about 23% were seen once. Sequencing was done on a sample of CD8+ T cells from PBMCs. Every receptor here comes from a human donor in good health (CMV status not recorded). Some clones in this sample may be carry-over from other donors' samples. Each CDR3 is given without its conserved first and last residue. The order of the fields is V gene, J gene, CDR3 protein.

>TRBV2|TRBJ1-6
ASSASGDRIIDPLH
>TRBV20-1|TRBJ1-2
SARERTGDGYT
>TRBV14|TRBJ2-1
ASSQMSFDGEQF
>TRBV7-6|TRBJ2-7
ASSLATRGQY
>TRBV29-1|TRBJ1-4
SVEGGEGHLF
>TRBV12-3/TRBV12-4|TRBJ1-2
ASSRGPPDYGYT
>TRBV28|TRBJ1-1
ASSPRTGVAEAF
>TRBV7-2|TRBJ1-2
ASSGRQDLGPSRYGYT
>TRBV2|TRBJ1-5
ASSESRGIAQPQH
>TRBV7-9|TRBJ1-4
ASSPTATNEKLF
>TRBV7-2|TRBJ2-5
ASSLELGLAGQETQY
>TRBV2|TRBJ2-3
ASSDQGAREDTQY
>TRBV7-9|TRBJ2-7
ASSPTSGGDSNEQY